This entry lists 22 T cell receptor beta chains sequenced from one sample in a study of patients and donors after allogeneic stem cell transplantation. One entry per CDR3 protein, called by TCRdb with MiXCR from the RT-PCR reads. This table holds just over 55,000 distinct CDR3 sequences, approximately 12% found once. Sequenced sample: blood, either unsorted or a sorted T cell fraction (not recorded which). Receptors originate from a human donor who was either an allogeneic HSCT recipient or a stem cell or donor lymphocyte infusion donor (not recorded which). It is not recorded whose cells these are; they may come from a transplant donor.

The chain carries TRBV7-6 and TRBJ2-7; 8 positions agree with TRBD2. V was pared by 3 bases and J by 3 bases, with 16 bases of the junction left unmatched. This CDR3 region has 18 residues. Germline V CDR1 and CDR2: SGHVS, FNYEAQ. CDR3 sequence: CASSFISGTGVLIYEQYF. The CDR3 DNA reads as TGTGCCAGCAGCTTTATTAGCGGGACCGGAGTTCTGATCTACGAGCAGTACTTC.

This clonotype came up many times. V and J are TRBV12-3 or TRBV12-4 and TRBJ1-6, with 7 bases matching TRBD1. CDR3 length: 18 residues. V lost 5 bases to trimming and J lost 8 bases; unmatched junction nucleotides: 18. The CDR3 DNA reads as TGTGCCAGCAGTCCCCCGACAGGGTACGCCACTGGGGATTCACCCCTCCACTTT. It translates to CASSPPTGYATGDSPLHF.

This clonotype was counted ten times or more. The V gene is TRBV5-1, the J gene TRBJ2-7, with D unclear. The CDR3 covers 12 residues. Germline values: CDR1 SGHRS, CDR2 YFSETQ. The V end lost 4 bases, the J end lost 3 bases, and 8 bases lay between the germline ends. CDR3 sequence (DNA): TGCGCCAGCAGCAGGGTGGGCTACGAGCAGTACTTC. It encodes CASSRVGYEQYF.

This clonotype was seen a handful of times. The rearrangement joins TRBV6-6 to TRBJ2-6; D assignment may be TRBD1 or TRBD2 (5 bases each). Germline CDR1 is MNHNY and CDR2 is SVGAGI (reference sequence). This CDR3 contains 13 residues. V was trimmed by 8 bases and J by 0 bases, leaving 5 bases between them. The DNA of the CDR3 is TGTGCCAGCGGGACCTCTGGGGCCAACGTCCTGACTTTC. Protein sequence: CASGTSGANVLTF.

This clonotype was recorded at least ten times. This chain links TRBV7-2 with TRBJ2-2; D might be TRBD2 (6 bases). In germline, CDR1 is SGHTA, CDR2 FQGNSA. There are 15 residues in the CDR3. V lost 1 base and J 3 bases, leaving 9 bases between the germline ends. CDR3 loop: CASSLDGGDTGELFF. The CDR3 DNA follows: TGTGCCAGCAGCTTAGATGGAGGGGACACCGGGGAGCTGTTTTTT.

This clonotype has only a few counts. The chain employs TRBV5-6 and TRBJ1-5; possible D gene TRBD1, 5 bases. The CDR3 runs 14 residues. Germline V CDR1 and CDR2: SGHDT, YYEEEE. The ends were cut back, 0 bases at V and 4 bases at J, with 8 bases in the middle. CDR3 amino acids: CASSLAWGNQPQHF. CDR3 in DNA: TGTGCCAGCAGCTTGGCCTGGGGGAATCAGCCCCAGCATTTT.

This sequence joins TRBV11-2 and TRBJ2-1; D not resolved. The CDR3 sequence is 11 residues long. The germline V gene has CDR1 SGHAT and CDR2 FQNNGV. Trimming shortened V by 1 base and J by 10 bases, and 5 bases separated the two germline ends. In nucleotides, the CDR3 is TGTGCCAGCAGCTTAGGTCGGGAGCAGTTCTTC. Protein: CASSLGREQFF.

Only a few counts were recorded for this clonotype. J is TRBJ2-5 and V is TRBV12-3 or TRBV12-4; D remains ambiguous. The CDR3 has 16 amino acids. The ends were cut back, 5 bases at V and 3 bases at J, with 19 bases in the middle. CDR3 bases: TGTGCCAGCAGTCCTTACCTCGGACGAGACAAAGAGACCCAGTACTTC. Protein product: CASSPYLGRDKETQYF.

This clonotype appeared a few times. The chain has TRBV11-2 and TRBJ2-1; D is possibly TRBD1 or TRBD2 (6 bases each). V was pared by 2 bases and J by 4 bases, with 24 bases between. Germline CDR1 SGHAT, CDR2 FQNNGV. This CDR3 is 19 amino acids long. This chain's CDR3 is CASSLFYGGGQGPYNEQFF. DNA for the CDR3: TGTGCCAGCAGCTTATTTTACGGGGGTGGGCAGGGGCCTTACAATGAGCAGTTCTTC.

The chain combines TRBV5-6 with TRBJ2-7; 9 bases line up with TRBD1. Germline V gives CDR1 SGHDT, CDR2 YYEEEE. The CDR3 extends over 16 amino acids. The trim removed 1 base at V and 3 bases at J, leaving 8 bases unmatched. In nucleotides, the CDR3 is TGTGCCAGCAGCTTGTCGCAGACAGGGGGATTCTACGAGCAGTACTTC. Residues: CASSLSQTGGFYEQYF.

The V gene is TRBV5-1, the J gene TRBJ2-7; no reliable D call. Germline loops: CDR1 SGHRS, CDR2 YFSETQ. V lost 4 bases and J lost 1, with 18 bases in between. CDR3 size: 16 residues. The CDR3 nucleotides are TGCGCCAGCAGCCTTGGGTACAGCTCTTTATCCTACGAGCAGTACTTC. It translates to CASSLGYSSLSYEQYF.

This clonotype showed up many times. The rearrangement uses TRBV29-1 and TRBJ1-1; D is undetermined. Trimming removed 6 bases from V and 1 base from J, with 12 bases in between. Germline CDR1 and CDR2: SQVTM and ANQGSEA. This CDR3 is built from 13 residues. The CDR3 protein is CSVLIDWNTEAFF. The CDR3 DNA reads as TGCAGCGTCCTAATAGACTGGAACACTGAAGCTTTCTTT. Full variable domain (missing parts from reference TRBV29-1 and TRBJ1-1): SAVISQKPSRDICQRGTSLTIQCQVDSQVTMMFWYRQQPGQSLTLIATANQGSEATYESGFVIDKFPISRPNLTFSTLTVSNMSPEDSSIYLCSVLIDWNTEAFFGQGTRLTVV.

There are many counts of this clonotype. This chain uses TRBV6-5 with TRBJ1-3; D uncertain. The V gene's germline CDR1 is MNHEY and CDR2 SVGAGI. CDR3 length: 15 amino acids. Trimming left V 5 bases short and J 0 bases short, with 11 bases between. The CDR3 sequence: CASSTEVNSGNTIYF. CDR3 bases: TGTGCCAGCAGTACCGAAGTGAACTCTGGAAACACCATATATTTT.

This sequence joins TRBV3-1 and TRBJ2-1; 9 bases are shared with TRBD2. Germline V gene sequence: CDR1 LGHDT, CDR2 YNNKEL (reference sequence). The CDR3 spans 16 residues. After removal of 3 bases from V and 4 bases from J, the junction contained 7 bases not matched to a gene. CDR3 coding DNA: TGTGCCAGCAGCCACTCAGCGGGAGGACTTTACAATGAGCAGTTCTTC. Encoded protein: CASSHSAGGLYNEQFF.

By sample share, this clonotype is large. The chain carries TRBV28 and TRBJ2-1; 10 bases align to TRBD2. Trimming took 7 bases from V and 3 from J; bases not matched to a gene: 3. The CDR3 runs 14 residues. CDR1 MDHEN and CDR2 SYDVKM come from the germline V gene. CDR3 in amino acids: CASIWTSGYNEQFF. CDR3 nucleotides: TGTGCCAGCATTTGGACTAGCGGCTACAATGAGCAGTTCTTC.

The table lists this clonotype with a few counts. This sequence joins TRBV20-1 and TRBJ2-3; 11 positions agree with TRBD2. This CDR3 contains 15 residues. CDR1 DFQATT and CDR2 SNEGSKA come from the germline V gene (reference sequence). Germline trimming cut 0 bases from V and 4 bases from J; bases unmatched to any gene: 3. CDR3 amino acids: CSARELAGEPDTQYF. In DNA form, the CDR3 reads TGCAGTGCTAGAGAACTAGCGGGAGAACCAGATACGCAGTATTTT.

This clonotype was observed at least ten times. The chain joins TRBV19 to TRBJ1-4, with D unclear. This CDR3 is built from 15 residues. Germline CDR1 and CDR2: LNHDA and SQIVND (reference sequence). V gave up 2 bases and J gave up 6 bases, with 13 bases separating them. This chain's CDR3 is CASSISTASHEKLFF. The DNA of the CDR3 is TGTGCCAGTAGTATATCAACCGCAAGCCATGAAAAACTGTTTTTT.

This clonotype has ten or more counts. The chain carries TRBV14 and TRBJ1-2; 8 nucleotides agree with TRBD1. The CDR3 is 15 residues long. Unmatched junction bases numbered 9, after V lost 4 bases and J lost 5 bases. Germline assignment: CDR1 SGHDN and CDR2 FVKESK. CDR3 in DNA: TGTGCCAGCAGCCTCTACCAGGGGGCGGGTTATGGCTACACCTTC. This sequence encodes CASSLYQGAGYGYTF.

V is TRBV6-4 and J is TRBJ2-3; maybe TRBD1 (5 bases). The CDR3 runs to 16 residues. Trimming cost V 3 bases and J 6 bases, with 19 bases left between them. CDR1 is MRHNA, CDR2 SNTAGT, per germline. In DNA form, the CDR3 reads TGTGCCAGCAGTGAGAATAAGGGGCTAGGAGCGGATACGCAGTATTTT. Its protein is CASSENKGLGADTQYF.

This clonotype was seen a handful of times. This chain links TRBV3-1 with TRBJ1-5; D gene unclear. The CDR3 covers 13 residues. The V and J ends lost 0 bases and 7 bases respectively, with 7 bases between them. Germline CDR1 LGHDT, CDR2 YNNKEL (reference sequence). In nucleotides, the CDR3 is TGTGCCAGCAGCCAAGATTGGGAACAGCCCCAGCATTTT. Amino acid sequence: CASSQDWEQPQHF.

This clonotype was seen a handful of times. V usage is TRBV29-1 and J usage is TRBJ2-2, with TRBD2 matching over 8 bases. The length of the CDR3 is 14 residues. The ends lost 4 bases at V and 3 bases at J; junction bases unmatched: 4. Germline CDR1 is SQVTM and CDR2 is ANQGSEA. This chain's CDR3 is CSVATSGHTGELFF. In DNA form, the CDR3 reads TGCAGCGTTGCTACTAGCGGTCACACCGGGGAGCTGTTTTTT.

The V call is TRBV5-4, the J call TRBJ2-7; D is perhaps TRBD2 (5 bases). The V end lost 4 bases, the J end lost 1 base, and 12 bases lay between the germline ends. The CDR3 runs 14 residues. Germline CDR1 SGHNT, CDR2 YYREEE (reference sequence). This CDR3 is CASSRAGTSYEQYF. In DNA, the CDR3 is TGTGCCAGCAGCCGCGCGGGCACTTCCTACGAGCAGTACTTC.